These 5 T cell receptor beta chains originate from one sample sequenced in a study of blood T cell repertoires in COVID-19. Assay used: immunoSEQ multiplex PCR; TCRdb lists only in-frame clones, some missing. The sample holds 350,000 to 450,000 clones, over 80% seen once. The sequenced sample was PBMCs or T cells enriched from blood (not recorded which). The receptor set was obtained from a woman aged 45 to 65 who had recovered from COVID-19.

This rearrangement joins TRBV6-5 to TRBJ1-1; D uncertain. Deletions cut 2 bases from V and 10 bases from J, with 23 bases between. The CDR3 loop spans 16 amino acids. The germline gives CDR1 MNHEY, CDR2 SVGAGI. The CDR3 region has the DNA TGTGCCAGCAGTTACACCCCCGATCCCAACGAAGCGGGAGCTTTCTTT. This translates into CASSYTPDPNEAGAFF.

This clone was recorded only once. This chain joins TRBV2 and TRBJ1-1; 8 positions match TRBD1. Germline loops: CDR1 SNHLY, CDR2 FYNNEI. V lost 8 bases, J lost 3 bases, and 11 bases stayed unmatched. The CDR3 length is 15 residues. CDR3 sequence: CASFPQTGGYTEAFF. The CDR3 DNA sequence: TGTGCCAGCTTCCCCCAAACAGGGGGATACACTGAAGCTTTCTTT.

The chain combines TRBV6-1 with TRBJ2-2; 9 bases fit TRBD2. The CDR3 spans 16 residues. Looked up from germline, CDR1 is MNHNS and CDR2 is SASEGT. Germline trimming cut 1 base from V and 5 bases from J; bases unmatched to any gene: 5. This CDR3 reads CASSEVGGRVTGELFF. DNA for the CDR3: TGTGCCAGCAGTGAAGTGGGCGGGAGGGTTACCGGGGAGCTGTTTTTT.

The genes are TRBV5-1 and TRBJ1-3; no firm D call. The CDR3 is 17 amino acids. Trimming took 0 bases from V and 5 from J, leaving 18 bases between them. Looked up from germline, CDR1 is SGHRS and CDR2 is YFSETQ. The CDR3 bases are TGCGCCAGCAGCTTGGAAGCTAGGACGGGAACCAGAAACACCATATATTTT. Protein product: CASSLEARTGTRNTIYF.

The rearrangement uses TRBV18 and TRBJ2-5, with D uncertain. V lost 2 bases, J lost 1 base, and 11 bases lay in between. This CDR3 region has 15 residues. Looked up from germline, CDR1 is KGHSH and CDR2 is LQKENI. The DNA of the CDR3 is TGTGCCAGCTCACCAGGTGGTAGCAGCCAAGAGACCCAGTACTTC. The encoded protein is CASSPGGSSQETQYF.